This is a list of T cell receptor beta chains from one sample in a study of cytomegalovirus exposure and HLA in healthy donors. Using immunoSEQ multiplex PCR, the repertoire was profiled, and TCRdb retains in-frame clones only, with some absent. Of roughly 110,000 clones in the sample, about two thirds were seen once. Sequenced material: PBMCs. These receptors came from a boy aged 5-17 years in good health and CMV-seronegative. Both conserved end residues are part of each CDR3. Each record gives: CDR3 length, D gene, clone size, J gene, V gene, CDR3 DNA, CDR3 protein. D genes are given only for firm matches. Size is omitted from some rows. Given values are once, few, many or a class for expanded clones.

14	NA	few	TRBJ2-7	TRBV28	TGTGCCAGCAGCCCGGACAGTGGGGTCTACGAGCAGTACTTC	CASSPDSGVYEQYF
12	NA	few	TRBJ1-1	TRBV6-6	TGTGCCAGCAGTTACGGAGGCACTGAAGCTTTCTTT	CASSYGGTEAFF
14	NA	NA	TRBJ2-2	TRBV16	TGTGCCAGCAGCCATTCCCAGGGGACCGGGGAGCTGTTTTTT	CASSHSQGTGELFF
14	NA	NA	TRBJ1-2	TRBV5-4	TGTGCCAGCAGCTTGGATAAGTTCGCGGAGGGCTACACCTTC	CASSLDKFAEGYTF
15	NA	NA	TRBJ1-5	TRBV19	TGTGCCAGTAGTATCGGGACTCTATTACACCAGCCCCAGCATTTT	CASSIGTLLHQPQHF
15	TRBD1	few	TRBJ2-2	TRBV19	TGTGCCAGTAGTACACAGGGGGCGAACACCGGGGAGCTGTTTTTT	CASSTQGANTGELFF
14	NA	NA	TRBJ1-4	TRBV6-1	TGTGCCAGCAGTGAAAAGGGGACTAATGAAAAACTGTTTTTT	CASSEKGTNEKLFF
11	NA	NA	TRBJ1-4	TRBV27	TGTGCCAGCAGCAATAACAGGAATCTGTTTTTT	CASSNNRNLFF
14	NA	NA	TRBJ1-2	TRBV18	TGTGCCAGCTCAACCCCGGTCCCTAACTATGGCTACACCTTC	CASSTPVPNYGYTF
15	NA	NA	TRBJ1-2	TRBV6-6	TGTGCCAGCCGTCTCCCCGGGACAATCAACTATGGCTACACCTTC	CASRLPGTINYGYTF
16	TRBD2	few	TRBJ2-2	TRBV7-3	TGTGCCAGCAGCCAGGCGGGACTAGCGGACACCGGGGAGCTGTTTTTT	CASSQAGLADTGELFF
15	TRBD1	few	TRBJ1-1	TRBV5-4	TGTGCCAGCAGCTCCGGTGGGACAGCCAACACTGAAGCTTTCTTT	CASSSGGTANTEAFF
16	TRBD1	NA	TRBJ1-2	TRBV4-3	TGCGCCAGCAGCCAAGTTGCGGACAGGTACATCTATGGCTACATCTTC	CASSQVADRYIYGYIF
16	TRBD2	NA	TRBJ2-5	TRBV10-3	TGTGCCATCAGTGAGTCCCAGCGGGGGCTCCAAGAGACCCAGTACTTC	CAISESQRGLQETQYF
13	NA	NA	TRBJ2-7	TRBV7-9	TGTGCCAGCACCCGGACAGCGACCTACGAGCAGTACTTC	CASTRTATYEQYF
14	NA	NA	TRBJ2-5	TRBV7-9	TGTGCCAGCAGCTTAGCGGGAGATGTGGAGACCCAGTACTTC	CASSLAGDVETQYF
15	NA	NA	TRBJ1-5	TRBV6-5	TGTGCCAGCAGTTATCGAAGACATACCAATCAGCCCCAGCATTTT	CASSYRRHTNQPQHF
13	TRBD1	NA	TRBJ1-2	TRBV10-1	TGCGCCAGCAGTCGCGACAGGGGCTATGGCTACACCTTC	CASSRDRGYGYTF
17	TRBD1	NA	TRBJ2-7	TRBV5-1	TGCGCCAGCAGCTTGCGGCAGGGACAGGGGATCTCCTACGAGCAGTACTTC	CASSLRQGQGISYEQYF
15	NA	few	TRBJ1-1	TRBV5-6	TGTGCCAGCAGCTCGGTCGGCCCGGGGGGGACTGAAGCTTTCTTT	CASSSVGPGGTEAFF
17	TRBD2	NA	TRBJ2-1	TRBV19	TGTGCCAGTAGTATGCCCAAAGGGACTAGCGGATACAATGAGCAGTTCTTC	CASSMPKGTSGYNEQFF
17	TRBD1	NA	TRBJ2-1	TRBV7-3	TGTGCCAGCAGCTTAACCCCGGGACAGGGGGGCTACAATGAGCAGTTCTTC	CASSLTPGQGGYNEQFF
16	TRBD1	NA	TRBJ2-5	TRBV5-8	TGTGCCAGCAGATCTACTCTTCCGGGACAGAAAGAGACCCAGTACTTC	CASRSTLPGQKETQYF
17	NA	NA	TRBJ1-5	TRBV30	TGTGCCTGGAGTGGGGGGCCTCCGGGCCCCGGGTCCTGGCCCCAGCATTTT	CAWSGGPPGPGSWPQHF
14	NA	NA	TRBJ1-5	TRBV7-8	TGTGCCAGCAGCACGAGGGACATTTATCAGCCCCAGCATTTT	CASSTRDIYQPQHF
13	TRBD1	NA	TRBJ2-7	TRBV5-4	TGTGCCAGCAGCTTGGGACAGGGTGTTGTGCAGTACTTC	CASSLGQGVVQYF
12	NA	once	TRBJ1-5	TRBV29-1	TGCAGCGCTCAGGGTAGCAATCAGCCCCAGCATTTT	CSAQGSNQPQHF
14	TRBD1	NA	TRBJ1-2	TRBV2	TGTGCCAGCAGTGGGCGGGACAGCATCTATGGCTACACCTTC	CASSGRDSIYGYTF